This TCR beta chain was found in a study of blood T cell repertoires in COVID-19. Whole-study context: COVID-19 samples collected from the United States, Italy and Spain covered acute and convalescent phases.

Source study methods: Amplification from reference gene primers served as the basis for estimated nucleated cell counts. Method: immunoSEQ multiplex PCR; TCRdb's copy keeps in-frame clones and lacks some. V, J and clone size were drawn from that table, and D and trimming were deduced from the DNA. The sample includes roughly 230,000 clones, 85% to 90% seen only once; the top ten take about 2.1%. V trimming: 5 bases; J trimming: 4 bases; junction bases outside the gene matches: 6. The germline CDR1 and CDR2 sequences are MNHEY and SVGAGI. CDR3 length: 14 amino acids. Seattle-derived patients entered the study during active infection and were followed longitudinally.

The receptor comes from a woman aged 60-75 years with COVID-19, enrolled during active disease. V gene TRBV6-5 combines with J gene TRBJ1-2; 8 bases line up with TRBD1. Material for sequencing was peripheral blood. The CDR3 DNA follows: TGTGCCAGCAGTAGCGGACAGGGTTCCTATGGCTACACCTTC. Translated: CASSSGQGSYGYTF.